Listed here are 12 T cell receptor beta chains from one sample, sequenced in a study of blood T cell repertoires in COVID-19. Here immunoSEQ multiplex PCR was the method, and the copy in TCRdb shows in-frame clones only, minus some. The sample includes approximately 290,000 clones, 70% to 90% of them seen just once. Material: PBMCs or T cells enriched from blood (not recorded which). All receptors derive from a woman in her twenties or thirties who had recovered from COVID-19.

This clone was found once. The chain joins TRBV27 to TRBJ1-2; D is ambiguous. Germline CDR1 is MNHEY and CDR2 is SMNVEV (reference sequence). This CDR3 has 13 residues. Trimming stripped 3 bases from V and 2 bases from J, with 7 bases between. This CDR3 reads CASSLTRNYGYTF. The CDR3 bases are TGTGCCAGCAGTTTGACAAGAAACTATGGCTACACCTTC.

This rearrangement joins TRBV4-1 to TRBJ2-7; D is perhaps TRBD1 (5 bases). V lost 0 bases and J 5 bases, leaving 14 bases between the germline ends. CDR1 is MGHRA and CDR2 is YSYEKL in the germline V gene. The CDR3 sequence is 15 residues long. CDR3 residues: CASSQDRRASHEQYF. The CDR3 nucleotides read TGCGCCAGCAGCCAAGATCGCAGGGCGTCCCACGAGCAGTACTTC.

The chain has TRBV18 and TRBJ2-2, with 8 bases aligning to TRBD1. The V gene's germline CDR1 is KGHSH and CDR2 LQKENI. The CDR3 runs 15 residues. V shed 3 bases and J 4 bases; nucleotides not matched to a gene: 4. This CDR3 is CASSPGQVTTGELFF. The DNA for the CDR3 is TGTGCCAGCTCACCGGGACAGGTTACCACCGGGGAGCTGTTTTTT.

The chain joins TRBV27 to TRBJ1-5; TRBD1 might be the D (6 bases). CDR1 and CDR2 from the germline V gene are MNHEY and SMNVEV (reference sequence). The CDR3 spans 15 residues. V was pared by 3 bases and J by 2 bases, with 11 bases between. CDR3 amino acids: CASSFKGVGNQPQHF. The CDR3 DNA reads as TGTGCCAGCAGTTTCAAGGGGGTTGGCAATCAGCCCCAGCATTTT.

The V gene is TRBV28, the J gene TRBJ1-3; no clear D gene. Germline assignment: CDR1 MDHEN and CDR2 SYDVKM. The V and J ends lost 8 bases and 4 bases respectively, with 9 bases between them. This CDR3 contains 12 residues. CDR3 sequence reads: CASFSRGNTIYF. Here the CDR3 DNA reads TGTGCCAGCTTTTCTCGGGGAAACACCATATATTTT. The full variable domain, its missing parts supplied by reference TRBV28 and TRBJ1-3, is DVKVTQSSRYLVKRTGEKVFLECVQDMDHENMFWYRQDPGLGLRLIYFSYDVKMKEKGDIPEGYSVSREKKERFSLILESASTNQTSMYLCASFSRGNTIYFGEGSWLTVV.

This chain connects TRBV9 to TRBJ1-6; 9 bases are a match to TRBD1. Unmatched junction bases numbered 7, after V lost 2 bases and J lost 10 bases. The CDR3 totals 15 residues. The V gene's germline CDR1 is SGDLS and CDR2 YYNGEE. The CDR3 reads CASSVGQGSGSPLHF. The CDR3 DNA reads as TGTGCCAGCAGCGTGGGACAGGGAAGTGGGTCACCCCTCCACTTT.

The V call is TRBV18, the J call TRBJ1-2; no definite D call. Looked up from germline, CDR1 is KGHSH and CDR2 is LQKENI. V shed 2 bases and J shed 7 bases, with 14 bases lying between them. This CDR3 comprises 14 residues. DNA for the CDR3: TGTGCCAGCTCACCAATTAGCCCAACGGGTGGCTACACCTTC. The encoded protein is CASSPISPTGGYTF.

V usage is TRBV3-1 (or the pseudogene TRBV3-2) and J usage is TRBJ1-4, with D hard to call. The V end lost 0 bases, the J end lost 12 bases, and 17 bases lay between the germline ends. The CDR3 runs 15 residues. The germline CDR1 and CDR2 sequences are LGHDT and YNNKEL (reference sequence). The CDR3 coding sequence is TGTGCCAGCAGCCAAGAAAGGACTGTAAGGAGGGAACTGTTTTTT. Translated, it gives CASSQERTVRRELFF.

The V gene is TRBV27, the J gene TRBJ1-2, with no clear D. From germline, CDR1 is MNHEY and CDR2 SMNVEV (reference sequence). V lost 0 bases and J lost 2, with 13 bases in between. This CDR3 comprises 16 residues. CDR3 nucleotide sequence: TGTGCCAGCAGTTTATCGGTGGGAGAGGGAAACTATGGCTACACCTTC. It encodes CASSLSVGEGNYGYTF.

This sequence joins TRBV5-1 and TRBJ2-2, with 7 bases lining up with TRBD1. The CDR3 extends over 16 amino acids. Germline V gene data show CDR1 as SGHRS and CDR2 as YFSETQ. Germline trimming cut 4 bases from V and 4 bases from J; bases unmatched to any gene: 10. The CDR3 DNA reads as TGCGCCAGCAGCCCAGTACAGGGGTCGGCCACCGGGGAGCTGTTTTTT. It translates to CASSPVQGSATGELFF. Complete variable domain (other parts from reference TRBV5-1 and TRBJ2-2): KAGVTQTPRYLIKTRGQQVTLSCSPISGHRSVSWYQQTPGQGLQFLFEYFSETQRNKGNFPGRFSGRQFSNSRSEMNVSTLELGDSALYLCASSPVQGSATGELFFGEGSRLTVL.

The chain carries TRBV7-9 and TRBJ2-7; D may be TRBD2 (5 bases). Germline V gene sequence: CDR1 SEHNR, CDR2 FQNEAQ (reference sequence). CDR3 length: 15 amino acids. Trimming took off 2 bases at V and 5 bases at J, with 16 bases between the two ends. The CDR3 region is CASSLRGSVVHEQYF. For the CDR3, the DNA is TGTGCCAGCAGCTTAAGAGGGTCCGTTGTCCACGAGCAGTACTTC. Variable domain in full (rest from reference TRBV7-9 and TRBJ2-7): DTGVSQNPRHKITKRGQNVTFRCDPISEHNRLYWYRQTLGQGPEFLTYFQNEAQLEKSRLLSDRFSAERPKGSFSTLEIQRTEQGDSAMYLCASSLRGSVVHEQYFGPGTRLTVT.

The chain carries TRBV2 and TRBJ1-4; 7 positions match TRBD1. This CDR3 has 15 residues. Germline V lookup: CDR1 SNHLY, CDR2 FYNNEI. V lost 8 bases to trimming and J lost 3 bases; unmatched junction nucleotides: 9. The CDR3 loop reads CASEPGGLANEKLFF. For the CDR3, the DNA is TGTGCCAGCGAACCAGGGGGTTTGGCTAATGAAAAACTGTTTTTT.